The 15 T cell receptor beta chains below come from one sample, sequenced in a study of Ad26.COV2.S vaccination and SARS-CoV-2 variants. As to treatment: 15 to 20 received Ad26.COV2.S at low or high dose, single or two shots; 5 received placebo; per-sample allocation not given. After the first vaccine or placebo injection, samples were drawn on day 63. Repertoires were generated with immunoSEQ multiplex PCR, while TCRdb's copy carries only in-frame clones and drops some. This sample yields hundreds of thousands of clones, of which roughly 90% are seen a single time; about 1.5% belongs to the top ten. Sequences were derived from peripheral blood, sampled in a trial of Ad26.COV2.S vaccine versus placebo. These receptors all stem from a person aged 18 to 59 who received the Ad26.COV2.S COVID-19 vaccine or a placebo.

CDR3 region: CSASDLGGREQYF. The CDR3 bases are TGCAGTGCTAGTGACCTTGGGGGGCGCGAGCAGTACTTC. V usage is TRBV20-1 and J usage is TRBJ2-7, with D perhaps assigned TRBD1 or TRBD2 (6 bases each). Germline CDR1 reads DFQATT; CDR2 reads SNEGSKA (reference sequence). The CDR3 covers 13 residues. V lost 3 bases to trimming and J lost 6 bases, with 15 bases between them.

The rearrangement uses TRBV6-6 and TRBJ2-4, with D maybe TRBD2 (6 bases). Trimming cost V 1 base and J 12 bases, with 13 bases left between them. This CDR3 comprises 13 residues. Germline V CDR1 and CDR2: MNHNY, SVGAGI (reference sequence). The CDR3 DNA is TGTGCCAGCAGTTACTTGGAAGCGGGCGATCAGTACTTC. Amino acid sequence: CASSYLEAGDQYF.

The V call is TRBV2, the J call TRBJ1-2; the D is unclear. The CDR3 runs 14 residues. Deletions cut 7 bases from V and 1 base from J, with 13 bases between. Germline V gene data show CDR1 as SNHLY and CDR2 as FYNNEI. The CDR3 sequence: CASTKGTDNYGYTF. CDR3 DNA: TGTGCCAGCACTAAGGGAACGGATAACTATGGCTACACCTTC.

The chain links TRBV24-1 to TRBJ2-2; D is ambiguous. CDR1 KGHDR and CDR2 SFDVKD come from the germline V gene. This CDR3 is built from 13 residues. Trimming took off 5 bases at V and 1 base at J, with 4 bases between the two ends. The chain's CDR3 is CATSAGNTGELFF. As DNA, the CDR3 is TGTGCCACCAGTGCAGGGAACACCGGGGAGCTGTTTTTT.

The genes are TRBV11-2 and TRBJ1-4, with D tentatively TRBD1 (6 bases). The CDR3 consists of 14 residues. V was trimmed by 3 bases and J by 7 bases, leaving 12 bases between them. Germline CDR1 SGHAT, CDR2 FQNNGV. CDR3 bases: TGTGCCAGCAGCTTGGGGGGCTCGGGTGAAAAACTGTTTTTT. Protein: CASSLGGSGEKLFF.

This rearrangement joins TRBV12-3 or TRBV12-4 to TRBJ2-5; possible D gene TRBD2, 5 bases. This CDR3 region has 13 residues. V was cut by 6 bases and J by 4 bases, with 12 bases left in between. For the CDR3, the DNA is TGTGCCAGCAGGTCAGCGGCGGGAGAGACCCAGTACTTC. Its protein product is CASRSAAGETQYF.

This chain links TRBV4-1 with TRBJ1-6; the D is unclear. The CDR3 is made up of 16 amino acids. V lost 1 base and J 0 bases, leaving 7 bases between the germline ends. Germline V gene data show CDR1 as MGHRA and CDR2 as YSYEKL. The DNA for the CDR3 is TGCGCCAGCAGCCAAGTTTTAGGCTCCTATAATTCACCCCTCCACTTT. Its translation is CASSQVLGSYNSPLHF.

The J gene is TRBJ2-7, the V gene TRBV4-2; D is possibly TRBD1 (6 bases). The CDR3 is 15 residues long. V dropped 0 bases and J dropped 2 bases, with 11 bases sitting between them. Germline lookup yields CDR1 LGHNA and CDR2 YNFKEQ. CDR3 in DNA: TGTGCCAGCAGCCAAGATAGCCCAGGGGCCTACGAGCAGTACTTC. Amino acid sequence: CASSQDSPGAYEQYF.

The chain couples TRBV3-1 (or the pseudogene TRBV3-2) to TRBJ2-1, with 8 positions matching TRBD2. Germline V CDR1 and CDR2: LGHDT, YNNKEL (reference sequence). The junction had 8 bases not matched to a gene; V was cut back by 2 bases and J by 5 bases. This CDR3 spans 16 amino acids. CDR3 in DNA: TGTGCCAGCAGCCAACTTGATACTAGCGGAAACAATGAGCAGTTCTTC. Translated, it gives CASSQLDTSGNNEQFF.

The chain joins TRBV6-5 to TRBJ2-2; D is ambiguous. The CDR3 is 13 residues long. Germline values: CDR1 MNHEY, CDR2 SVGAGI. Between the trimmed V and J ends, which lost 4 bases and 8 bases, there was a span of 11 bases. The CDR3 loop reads CASSSFSRGELFF. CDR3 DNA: TGTGCCAGCAGTTCCTTTAGTAGAGGGGAGCTGTTTTTT.

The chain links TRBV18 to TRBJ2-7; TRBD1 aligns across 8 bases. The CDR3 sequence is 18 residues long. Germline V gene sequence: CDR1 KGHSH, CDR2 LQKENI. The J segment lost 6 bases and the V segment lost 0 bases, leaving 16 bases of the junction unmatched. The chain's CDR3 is CASSPPALGAAGGGEQYF. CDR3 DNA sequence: TGTGCCAGCTCACCACCAGCTCTTGGAGCGGCAGGGGGCGGCGAGCAGTACTTC. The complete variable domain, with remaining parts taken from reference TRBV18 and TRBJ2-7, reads NAGVMQNPRHLVRRRGQEARLRCSPMKGHSHVYWYRQLPEEGLKFMVYLQKENIIDESGMPKERFSAEFPKEGPSILRIQQVVRGDSAAYFCASSPPALGAAGGGEQYFGPGTRLTVT.

DNA for the CDR3: TGTGCCACCAGCAGAGATCTCCCGACCCACAATGAGCAGTTCTTC. Its translation: CATSRDLPTHNEQFF. This chain joins TRBV15 and TRBJ2-1; D remains ambiguous. This CDR3 has 15 amino acids. The V and J ends lost 0 bases and 5 bases respectively, with 11 bases between them. Germline V gene data show CDR1 as LNHNV and CDR2 as YYDKDF (reference sequence).

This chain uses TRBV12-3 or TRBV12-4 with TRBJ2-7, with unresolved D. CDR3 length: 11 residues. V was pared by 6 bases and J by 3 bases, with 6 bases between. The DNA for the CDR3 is TGTGCCAGCAGCAACCACTACGAGCAGTACTTC. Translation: CASSNHYEQYF.

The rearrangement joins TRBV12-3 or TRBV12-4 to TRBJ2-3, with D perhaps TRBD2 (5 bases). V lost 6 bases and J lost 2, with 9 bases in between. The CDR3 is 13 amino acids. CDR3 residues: CASRPTNTDTQYF. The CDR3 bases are TGTGCCAGCAGGCCGACTAACACAGATACGCAGTATTTT.

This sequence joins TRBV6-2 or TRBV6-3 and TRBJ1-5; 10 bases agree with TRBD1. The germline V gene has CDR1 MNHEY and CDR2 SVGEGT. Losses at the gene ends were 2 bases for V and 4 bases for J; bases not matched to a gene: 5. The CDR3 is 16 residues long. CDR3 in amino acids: CASSYHRTGGNQPQHF. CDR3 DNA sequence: TGTGCCAGCAGTTACCATAGGACAGGGGGGAATCAGCCCCAGCATTTT.